A selection of T cell receptor beta chains follows, all from one sample in a study of somatic mutations in cytotoxic T cells in rheumatoid arthritis. The table came from immunoSEQ multiplex PCR; TCRdb's copy has only in-frame clones and leaves some out. The repertoire holds some 15,000 clones, with roughly 86% as singletons. The sample was CD8+ T cells sorted from blood. Source of these receptors: a woman aged 45-59 years with rheumatoid arthritis. The CDR3 runs from the conserved cysteine through the conserved F or W. The order of the fields is D gene, V gene, clone size, J gene, CDR3 protein, CDR3 DNA. The D gene is left open where the match is weak. Some rows have no size entry. The others give once, few or many, or a class for an expanded clone.

D gene: -
V gene: TRBV4-1
clone size: -
J gene: TRBJ2-1
CDR3 protein: CASSQGYGEQFF
CDR3 DNA: TGCGCCAGCAGCCAGGGTTACGGTGAGCAGTTCTTC

D gene: TRBD1
V gene: TRBV4-1
clone size: -
J gene: TRBJ1-1
CDR3 protein: CASSDRLLWNTEAFF
CDR3 DNA: TGCGCCAGCTCGGACAGGTTACTTTGGAACACTGAAGCTTTCTTT

D gene: -
V gene: TRBV6-1
clone size: -
J gene: TRBJ1-2
CDR3 protein: CASSDRGAGGYTF
CDR3 DNA: TGTGCCAGCAGTGATAGGGGGGCGGGTGGCTACACCTTC

D gene: -
V gene: TRBV30
clone size: medium-sized
J gene: TRBJ1-1
CDR3 protein: CAWSDGMGTEAFF
CDR3 DNA: TGTGCCTGGAGTGATGGGATGGGAACTGAAGCTTTCTTT

D gene: -
V gene: TRBV5-6
clone size: once
J gene: TRBJ2-2
CDR3 protein: CASSFDGFPNTGELFF
CDR3 DNA: TGTGCCAGCAGCTTTGACGGATTCCCGAACACCGGGGAGCTGTTTTTT

D gene: -
V gene: TRBV4-1
clone size: -
J gene: TRBJ2-5
CDR3 protein: CASSQGQNQETQYF
CDR3 DNA: TGCGCCAGCAGCCAAGGACAGAATCAAGAGACCCAGTACTTC

D gene: -
V gene: TRBV5-6
clone size: once
J gene: TRBJ1-1
CDR3 protein: CASSLSTQMNTEAFF
CDR3 DNA: TGTGCCAGCAGCTTATCGACTCAGATGAACACTGAAGCTTTCTTT

D gene: -
V gene: TRBV28
clone size: -
J gene: TRBJ2-7
CDR3 protein: CASSPTYFGNEQYF
CDR3 DNA: -

D gene: TRBD1
V gene: TRBV11-2
clone size: once
J gene: TRBJ2-3
CDR3 protein: CASSPRDRHSRTDTQYF
CDR3 DNA: TGTGCCAGCAGCCCCAGGGACAGACACAGCAGAACAGATACGCAGTATTTT

D gene: TRBD2
V gene: TRBV2
clone size: -
J gene: TRBJ2-7
CDR3 protein: CASQNGRRGGEQYF
CDR3 DNA: TGTGCCAGCCAGAACGGCCGGCGGGGGGGCGAGCAGTACTTC

D gene: -
V gene: TRBV9
clone size: few
J gene: TRBJ2-5
CDR3 protein: CASSVDATPRGEQETQYF
CDR3 DNA: TGTGCCAGCAGCGTAGATGCGACCCCCCGAGGAGAGCAAGAGACCCAGTACTTC

D gene: TRBD2
V gene: TRBV7-8
clone size: -
J gene: TRBJ2-1
CDR3 protein: CASSPGTSGRSSYNEQFF
CDR3 DNA: TGTGCCAGCAGTCCCGGGACTAGCGGGAGGAGCTCCTACAATGAGCAGTTCTTC

D gene: -
V gene: TRBV27
clone size: once
J gene: TRBJ1-5
CDR3 protein: CASSPLPPARWDSNQPQHF
CDR3 DNA: TGTGCCAGCAGCCCCCTGCCACCGGCCCGATGGGATAGCAATCAGCCCCAGCATTTT

D gene: -
V gene: TRBV7-9
clone size: -
J gene: TRBJ2-3
CDR3 protein: CASSLVNPMPTDTQYF
CDR3 DNA: TGTGCCAGCAGCTTAGTTAACCCCATGCCGACAGATACGCAGTATTTT

D gene: TRBD2
V gene: TRBV19
clone size: -
J gene: TRBJ2-5
CDR3 protein: CATRTSGRETQYF
CDR3 DNA: TGTGCCACCAGGACTAGCGGGAGGGAGACCCAGTACTTC

D gene: -
V gene: TRBV6-1
clone size: -
J gene: TRBJ1-5
CDR3 protein: CASSSAGYSNQPQHF
CDR3 DNA: TGTGCCAGCAGTTCCGCAGGGTATAGCAATCAGCCCCAGCATTTT

D gene: -
V gene: TRBV10-3
clone size: -
J gene: TRBJ1-1
CDR3 protein: CAISESPGGENTEAFF
CDR3 DNA: TGTGCCATCAGTGAGTCACCTGGGGGGGAGAACACTGAAGCTTTCTTT

D gene: TRBD2
V gene: TRBV27
clone size: -
J gene: TRBJ2-7
CDR3 protein: CASSSLAGDSYEQYF
CDR3 DNA: TGTGCCAGCAGTTCTCTAGCGGGGGACTCCTACGAGCAGTACTTC

D gene: -
V gene: TRBV11-1
clone size: -
J gene: TRBJ1-2
CDR3 protein: CASSPTAGGYTF
CDR3 DNA: TGTGCCAGCAGCCCAACAGCTGGGGGCTACACCTTC

D gene: -
V gene: TRBV19
clone size: -
J gene: TRBJ1-1
CDR3 protein: CASSLGTNTEAFF
CDR3 DNA: TGTGCCAGTAGTTTAGGGACTAACACTGAAGCTTTCTTT

D gene: -
V gene: TRBV2
clone size: -
J gene: TRBJ2-7
CDR3 protein: CASRGRSSYEQYF
CDR3 DNA: TGTGCCAGCAGGGGTAGAAGCTCCTACGAGCAGTACTTC

D gene: TRBD2
V gene: TRBV6-5
clone size: -
J gene: TRBJ2-3
CDR3 protein: CASRSGGDTQYF
CDR3 DNA: TGTGCCAGCCGGAGCGGGGGAGATACGCAGTATTTT

D gene: -
V gene: TRBV5-1
clone size: few
J gene: TRBJ1-6
CDR3 protein: CASSLAQGTNSPLHF
CDR3 DNA: TGCGCCAGCAGCTTGGCCCAGGGGACTAATTCACCCCTCCACTTT

D gene: -
V gene: TRBV7-9
clone size: once
J gene: TRBJ2-1
CDR3 protein: CASSREYNEQFF
CDR3 DNA: TGTGCCAGCAGCAGGGAATACAATGAGCAGTTCTTC

D gene: -
V gene: TRBV9
clone size: -
J gene: TRBJ2-1
CDR3 protein: CASSAGGQSSYNEQFF
CDR3 DNA: TGTGCCAGCAGCGCTGGGGGACAAAGCTCCTACAATGAGCAGTTCTTC

D gene: -
V gene: TRBV18
clone size: -
J gene: TRBJ2-5
CDR3 protein: CASSGDETQYF
CDR3 DNA: TGTGCCAGCTCGGGGGACGAGACCCAGTACTTC

D gene: -
V gene: TRBV7-6
clone size: -
J gene: TRBJ1-1
CDR3 protein: CASRDANTEAFF
CDR3 DNA: TGTGCCAGCAGGGATGCGAACACTGAAGCTTTCTTT

D gene: -
V gene: TRBV6-5
clone size: -
J gene: TRBJ1-2
CDR3 protein: CAGSYGQGNLYGYTF
CDR3 DNA: TGTGCCGGCAGTTACGGTCAGGGGAACCTCTATGGCTACACCTTC

D gene: -
V gene: TRBV29-1
clone size: -
J gene: TRBJ1-2
CDR3 protein: CSVGGGESFGYTF
CDR3 DNA: TGCAGCGTTGGGGGGGGAGAATCCTTCGGCTACACCTTC

D gene: -
V gene: TRBV5-1
clone size: once
J gene: TRBJ2-2
CDR3 protein: CASSPTAGSGELFF
CDR3 DNA: TGCGCCAGCAGCCCAACGGCCGGGTCCGGGGAGCTGTTTTTT

D gene: -
V gene: TRBV9
clone size: -
J gene: TRBJ2-2
CDR3 protein: CASSPRGGELFF
CDR3 DNA: TGTGCCAGCAGTCCCCGGGGCGGGGAGCTGTTTTTT

D gene: -
V gene: TRBV30
clone size: -
J gene: TRBJ2-2
CDR3 protein: CAWSVGNGGELFF
CDR3 DNA: TGTGCCTGGAGTGTCGGGAACGGCGGGGAGCTGTTTTTT

D gene: -
V gene: TRBV9
clone size: once
J gene: TRBJ2-7
CDR3 protein: CASSPAGVSYEQYF
CDR3 DNA: TGTGCCAGCAGCCCCGCTGGGGTCTCCTACGAGCAGTACTTC

D gene: -
V gene: TRBV5-6
clone size: -
J gene: TRBJ1-1
CDR3 protein: CASSLGETASFTEAFF
CDR3 DNA: TGTGCCAGCAGCTTGGGAGAGACAGCATCCTTCACTGAAGCTTTCTTT

D gene: TRBD2
V gene: TRBV13
clone size: -
J gene: TRBJ2-3
CDR3 protein: CASSLGFRLKRESTDTQYF
CDR3 DNA: TGTGCCAGCAGCTTAGGGTTTCGACTAAAGCGGGAGAGCACAGATACGCAGTATTTT

D gene: TRBD1
V gene: TRBV5-4
clone size: -
J gene: TRBJ2-7
CDR3 protein: CAAGTGGHEQYF
CDR3 DNA: TGTGCCGCCGGGACAGGGGGTCACGAGCAGTACTTC

D gene: -
V gene: TRBV27
clone size: -
J gene: TRBJ2-3
CDR3 protein: CASKVGPTDTQYF
CDR3 DNA: TGTGCCAGCAAGGTGGGGCCCACAGATACGCAGTATTTT

D gene: TRBD2
V gene: TRBV4-3
clone size: -
J gene: TRBJ2-7
CDR3 protein: CASSQDSSGSFEQYF
CDR3 DNA: TGCGCCAGCAGCCAAGATTCTAGCGGGAGTTTCGAGCAGTACTTC

D gene: TRBD1
V gene: TRBV11-2
clone size: -
J gene: TRBJ2-1
CDR3 protein: CASSPRTGEWNEQFF
CDR3 DNA: TGTGCCAGCAGCCCCCGGACAGGGGAGTGGAATGAGCAGTTCTTC

D gene: TRBD2
V gene: TRBV15
clone size: -
J gene: TRBJ2-3
CDR3 protein: CATSRDIRLAVEGDTQYF
CDR3 DNA: TGTGCCACCAGCAGAGATATCAGGCTAGCGGTCGAGGGAGATACGCAGTATTTT

D gene: -
V gene: TRBV28
clone size: -
J gene: TRBJ2-5
CDR3 protein: CASSSPGREAQETQYF
CDR3 DNA: TGTGCCAGCAGTTCCCCGGGCAGGGAGGCCCAAGAGACCCAGTACTTC

D gene: -
V gene: TRBV7-7
clone size: -
J gene: TRBJ1-1
CDR3 protein: CASSSPGGINTEAFF
CDR3 DNA: TGTGCCAGCAGCTCCCCCGGGGGGATAAACACTGAAGCTTTCTTT

D gene: TRBD1
V gene: TRBV7-9
clone size: few
J gene: TRBJ2-1
CDR3 protein: CASSADRDNEQFF
CDR3 DNA: TGTGCCAGCAGCGCCGACAGGGACAATGAGCAGTTCTTC

D gene: TRBD1
V gene: TRBV5-1
clone size: -
J gene: TRBJ2-1
CDR3 protein: CASSLRTGGRNEQFF
CDR3 DNA: TGCGCCAGCAGCTTAAGGACAGGGGGTCGGAATGAGCAGTTCTTC

D gene: -
V gene: TRBV20-1
clone size: -
J gene: TRBJ1-2
CDR3 protein: CSARRTSDNTF
CDR3 DNA: TGCAGTGCTAGAAGGACATCGGATAACACCTTC

D gene: -
V gene: TRBV6-6
clone size: -
J gene: TRBJ1-5
CDR3 protein: CATGRGNDQPQHF
CDR3 DNA: TGTGCCACCGGGCGGGGTAATGATCAGCCCCAGCATTTT

D gene: -
V gene: TRBV6-1
clone size: -
J gene: TRBJ1-1
CDR3 protein: CASSEEHHTEAFF
CDR3 DNA: TGTGCCAGCAGTGAAGAACACCACACTGAAGCTTTCTTT

D gene: TRBD2
V gene: TRBV7-9
clone size: -
J gene: TRBJ2-3
CDR3 protein: CASSLPTSGVSTDTQYF
CDR3 DNA: TGTGCCAGCAGCCTACCGACTAGCGGGGTTAGCACAGATACGCAGTATTTT

D gene: -
V gene: TRBV7-6
clone size: -
J gene: TRBJ2-3
CDR3 protein: CASSLEVAGATDTQYF
CDR3 DNA: TGTGCCAGCAGCTTAGAGGTGGCGGGGGCCACAGATACGCAGTATTTT

D gene: TRBD1
V gene: TRBV7-6
clone size: -
J gene: TRBJ1-1
CDR3 protein: CASSLGTGLINTEAFF
CDR3 DNA: TGTGCCAGCAGCTTAGGGACAGGGCTAATTAACACTGAAGCTTTCTTT

D gene: TRBD2
V gene: TRBV28
clone size: once
J gene: TRBJ2-2
CDR3 protein: CASSLVREVSGELFF
CDR3 DNA: TGTGCCAGCAGTTTAGTACGGGAGGTCTCCGGGGAGCTGTTTTTT

D gene: -
V gene: TRBV6-4
clone size: large
J gene: TRBJ2-1
CDR3 protein: CASSDSIRGPYNEQFF
CDR3 DNA: TGTGCCAGCAGTGACTCGATCCGGGGTCCCTACAATGAGCAGTTCTTC

D gene: -
V gene: TRBV12-5
clone size: -
J gene: TRBJ2-7
CDR3 protein: CASGDPGSHEQYF
CDR3 DNA: TGTGCTAGTGGTGATCCGGGATCTCACGAGCAGTACTTC

D gene: -
V gene: TRBV7-9
clone size: -
J gene: TRBJ2-1
CDR3 protein: CASSLGVGGSDEQFF
CDR3 DNA: TGTGCCAGCAGCTTAGGTGTCGGGGGCTCAGATGAGCAGTTCTTC

D gene: TRBD2
V gene: TRBV6-4
clone size: -
J gene: TRBJ2-3
CDR3 protein: CASSDSNSGGPTDTQYF
CDR3 DNA: TGTGCCAGCAGTGACTCGAATTCGGGAGGGCCTACAGATACGCAGTATTTT

D gene: -
V gene: TRBV11-2
clone size: -
J gene: TRBJ2-5
CDR3 protein: CASSSPDYQETQYF
CDR3 DNA: TGTGCCAGCAGCTCTCCAGACTACCAAGAGACCCAGTACTTC

D gene: -
V gene: TRBV12-5
clone size: once
J gene: TRBJ1-1
CDR3 protein: CASGVGLEAFF
CDR3 DNA: TGTGCTAGTGGCGTCGGGTTAGAGGCTTTCTTT

D gene: TRBD1
V gene: TRBV2
clone size: -
J gene: TRBJ1-3
CDR3 protein: CASSEATGGSGNTIYF
CDR3 DNA: TGTGCCAGCAGTGAAGCGACAGGGGGCTCTGGAAACACCATATATTTT

D gene: TRBD2
V gene: TRBV5-6
clone size: -
J gene: TRBJ2-1
CDR3 protein: CASSFPGGTNEQFF
CDR3 DNA: TGTGCCAGCAGCTTCCCGGGGGGGACCAATGAGCAGTTCTTC

D gene: -
V gene: TRBV6-5
clone size: -
J gene: TRBJ2-1
CDR3 protein: CASSSMGGRNEQFF
CDR3 DNA: TGTGCCAGCAGTTCCATGGGAGGTCGCAATGAGCAGTTCTTC